The present entry profiles one TCR beta chain with its context. The record originates from a study of T cell changes during pregnancy in multiple sclerosis. Trimming left V 2 bases short and J 6 bases short, with 14 bases between. The CDR3 covers 15 residues. The germline CDR1 and CDR2 sequences are MNHEY and SVGAGI. Profiled with immunoSEQ multiplex PCR; TCRdb holds only in-frame clones, not every one. This sample has approximately 89,000 clones, with approximately 93% found just once. The clonotype originates from a female donor in good health, enrolled as a control in a pregnancy study. The chain is built from TRBV6-5 and TRBJ2-1; TRBD1 might be the D (5 bases). This sample comprised peripheral blood, obtained after pregnancy. The CDR3 loop reads CASSYDAGWVNEQFF. CDR3 in DNA: TGTGCCAGCAGTTACGACGCAGGGTGGGTCAATGAGCAGTTCTTC.